This T cell receptor (beta chain) was found in a study of identical twins. Study-level findings and limits: Zero-insertion results could be subject to partial confounding by invariant MAIT and iNKT cells. Modelling underestimated the level of out-of-frame TCR alpha sharing observed in monozygotic twins.

This clonotype was seen only a few times. Its specificity is not known. The germline V gene encodes CDR1 SGHRS and CDR2 YFSETQ. V shed 4 bases and J 3 bases; nucleotides not matched to a gene: 13. The CDR3 extends over 16 amino acids. TCRdb called the 5' RACE reads again in MiXCR, with one record for every CDR3 protein. The sample has around 300,000 distinct CDR3 sequences; under 9% are singletons. The same specimen was also included in a second study, on yellow fever vaccine responses in identical twins.

The TCR sequence derives from a woman under 30 in good health. The sequencing sample was made of memory (CD45RO+) T cells sorted from blood. The chain is built from TRBV5-1 and TRBJ2-7; TRBD2 aligns across 7 bases. The CDR3 region is CASSPEAASGLYEQYF. The DNA for the CDR3 is TGCGCCAGCAGCCCCGAGGCGGCTAGCGGCCTCTACGAGCAGTACTTC.